What follows are 28 T cell receptor beta chains derived from one specimen sequenced in a study of T cells in Graves' hyperthyroidism and ophthalmopathy. Amplification targeted TCR beta CDR3 regions from RNA transcripts. The HTBI set primed first-round TCR CDR3 RT-PCR. TCRdb used MiXCR to reprocess the multiplex PCR reads, holding one entry per CDR3 protein. The sample yields 500,000 to 650,000 distinct CDR3 sequences, 40% to 50% seen once. Source material: peripheral blood or thyroid tissue (not recorded which). The receptors here all came from an adult woman with Graves' disease, either hyperthyroidism or ophthalmopathy (not recorded which).

The table lists this clonotype with many counts. The V call is TRBV7-9, the J call TRBJ1-1, with D possibly being TRBD1 (5 bases). Germline values: CDR1 SEHNR, CDR2 FQNEAQ (reference sequence). This CDR3 is 13 amino acids long. Trimming cost V 0 bases and J 7 bases, with 9 bases left between them. Here the CDR3 reads CASSLAPGVEAFF. For the CDR3, the DNA is TGTGCCAGCAGCTTAGCGCCGGGGGTTGAAGCTTTCTTT.

This clonotype was observed a few times. The CDR3 DNA sequence: TGTGCCAGCAGTCCCAGGGAGGTCAGCTACGAGCAGTACTTC. It is translated as CASSPREVSYEQYF. The V and J genes are TRBV7-9 and TRBJ2-7; D is possibly TRBD2 (6 bases). The length of the CDR3 is 14 residues. Germline loops: CDR1 SEHNR, CDR2 FQNEAQ (reference sequence). Trimming left V 6 bases short and J 3 bases short, with 15 bases between.

This clonotype was counted many times. The V gene is TRBV12-3 or TRBV12-4, the J gene TRBJ1-5; unclear D gene. This CDR3 has 13 amino acids. Trimming cost V 6 bases and J 3 bases, with 9 bases left between them. CDR3 coding DNA: TGTGCCAGCAGGGAAGGGCTCAATCAGCCCCAGCATTTT. As protein: CASREGLNQPQHF.

This clonotype has a count of ten or more. The chain carries TRBV20-1 and TRBJ1-5; 8 nucleotides match TRBD1. Per germline, CDR1 DFQATT and CDR2 SNEGSKA (reference sequence). V shed 6 bases and J 0 bases; nucleotides not matched to a gene: 7. The CDR3 is 15 residues long. CDR3 in DNA: TGCAGTGCGAGGACAGGGTCAGATAGCAATCAGCCCCAGCATTTT. Protein: CSARTGSDSNQPQHF.

The rearrangement joins TRBV7-9 to TRBJ1-2, with D unclear. Between the trimmed V and J ends, which lost 6 bases and 7 bases, there was a span of 18 bases. There are 14 residues in the CDR3. Germline V gene sequence: CDR1 SEHNR, CDR2 FQNEAQ (reference sequence). The CDR3 DNA follows: TGTGCCAGCAGACCCGGGCCAGGCACTCTTGGCTACACCTTC. This gives the protein CASRPGPGTLGYTF. The full variable domain, its missing parts supplied by reference TRBV7-9 and TRBJ1-2, is DTGVSQNPRHKITKRGQNVTFRCDPISEHNRLYWYRQTLGQGPEFLTYFQNEAQLEKSRLLSDRFSAERPKGSFSTLEIQRTEQGDSAMYLCASRPGPGTLGYTFGSGTRLTVV.

The chain is built from TRBV20-1 and TRBJ1-5; 8 nucleotides agree with TRBD1. Germline values: CDR1 DFQATT, CDR2 SNEGSKA (reference sequence). After removal of 0 bases from V and 5 bases from J, the junction contained 6 bases not matched to a gene. The CDR3 has 15 amino acids. CDR3 DNA sequence: TGCAGTGCTAGAGACCGGGACAGGACGTATCAGCCCCAGCATTTT. It yields the protein CSARDRDRTYQPQHF.

In its sample, this clonotype was seen many times. The chain employs TRBV15 and TRBJ1-3; D is perhaps TRBD1 (5 bases). This CDR3 contains 14 residues. V lost 5 bases, J lost 1 base, and 9 bases lay in between. Germline V gene lookup returns CDR1 LNHNV and CDR2 YYDKDF (reference sequence). This CDR3 reads CATSPGWSGNTIYF. In DNA form, the CDR3 reads TGTGCCACCAGCCCAGGGTGGTCTGGAAACACCATATATTTT.

Only a few counts were recorded for this clonotype. The chain is built from TRBV30 and TRBJ2-6, with D perhaps assigned TRBD1 or TRBD2 (5 bases each). CDR3 size: 15 residues. Germline V gene sequence: CDR1 GTSNPN, CDR2 SVGIG (reference sequence). Between the trimmed V and J ends, which lost 4 bases and 4 bases, there was a span of 14 bases. CDR3 loop: CAWTRPGTGANVLTF. The CDR3 DNA reads TGTGCCTGGACCCGGCCAGGGACCGGGGCCAACGTCCTGACTTTC.

Comments on this clonotype: At one boundary the junction diverges from the germline segment, which might be a read error. The V gene is TRBV7-9, the J gene TRBJ1-5; possibly TRBD1 for D (5 bases). Germline-derived CDR1 and CDR2 are SEHNR and FQNEAQ (reference sequence). This CDR3 contains 15 residues. The CDR3 loop is CASSTIGGSNQPQHF. CDR3 coding DNA: TGCGCCAGCAGCACGATCGGGGGGAGCAATCAGCCCCAGCATTTT.

The chain combines TRBV10-2 with TRBJ1-5, with D maybe TRBD1 (5 bases). V was shortened by 3 bases and J by 3 bases, with 15 bases between the two germline ends. CDR1 WSHSY and CDR2 SAAADI come from the germline V gene. This CDR3 region has 16 residues. The CDR3 nucleotides read TGCGCCAGCAGTGATGGGGGTGGGACTCCCAATCAGCCCCAGCATTTT. Translation: CASSDGGGTPNQPQHF.

This clonotype was found many times. The chain is built from TRBV5-1 and TRBJ1-1; no clear D gene. V was cut by 2 bases and J by 1 base, with 6 bases left in between. Germline V gene lookup returns CDR1 SGHRS and CDR2 YFSETQ. This CDR3 is built from 13 residues. DNA for the CDR3: TGCGCCAGCAGCTTTGCATCGAACACTGAAGCTTTCTTT. It is translated as CASSFASNTEAFF.

This clonotype was seen ten or more times. This rearrangement joins TRBV6-1 to TRBJ2-2; D is ambiguous. In germline, CDR1 is MNHNS, CDR2 SASEGT. V shed 1 base and J shed 5 bases, with 5 bases lying between them. The CDR3 extends over 13 amino acids. CDR3 coding DNA: TGTGCCAGCAGTGAAGTGGGTACCGGGGAGCTGTTTTTT. Translated, it gives CASSEVGTGELFF.

The chain is built from TRBV12-3 or TRBV12-4 and TRBJ1-3; D is unclear. Trimming left V 3 bases short and J 2 bases short, with 14 bases between. This CDR3 has 16 amino acids. CDR3 sequence: CASSFLRRSTGNTIYF. In DNA, the CDR3 is TGTGCCAGCAGTTTTCTCCGGCGATCCACTGGAAACACCATATATTTT.

V gene TRBV7-2 combines with J gene TRBJ2-5; TRBD2 might be the D (5 bases). Germline V gives CDR1 SGHTA, CDR2 FQGNSA. Trimming took off 6 bases at V and 5 bases at J, with 10 bases between the two ends. This CDR3 comprises 12 residues. CDR3 bases: TGTGCCAGCAGACTAGGATGGGAGACCCAGTACTTC. Translating gives CASRLGWETQYF.

This chain links TRBV7-8 with TRBJ1-2; D might be TRBD1 (6 bases). V lost 1 base and J lost 6, with 12 bases in between. This CDR3 spans 14 amino acids. Germline CDR1 reads SGHVS; CDR2 reads FQNEAQ. CDR3 in amino acids: CASSLGLGADGYTF. CDR3 DNA sequence: TGTGCCAGCAGCTTAGGTCTGGGGGCAGATGGCTACACCTTC.

CDR3 bases: TGCAGTGCTAGCCCCGGGGCCTATGGCTACACCTTC. It yields the protein CSASPGAYGYTF. This rearrangement joins TRBV20-1 to TRBJ1-2; D is possibly TRBD1 (5 bases). This CDR3 is built from 12 residues. V gave up 3 bases and J gave up 4 bases, with 9 bases separating them. Per the germline V gene, CDR1 is DFQATT and CDR2 is SNEGSKA (reference sequence).

In DNA, the CDR3 is TGTGCCACCAGCAGAGAACAAGGATACTACGAGCAGTACTTC. This gives the protein CATSREQGYYEQYF. V and J are TRBV15 and TRBJ2-7; D gene ambiguous. The germline V and J ends were trimmed by 0 bases and 3 bases, with 9 bases remaining between them. Germline CDR1 reads LNHNV; CDR2 reads YYDKDF (reference sequence). CDR3 size: 14 residues. Together with reference TRBV15 and TRBJ2-7, the CDR3 gives the full variable domain: DAMVIQNPRYQVTQFGKPVTLSCSQTLNHNVMYWYQQKSSQAPKLLFHYYDKDFNNEADTPDNFQSRRPNTSFCFLDIRSPGLGDTAMYLCATSREQGYYEQYFGPGTRLTVT.

V gene TRBV20-1 combines with J gene TRBJ2-7; D is uncertain. Deletions cut 6 bases from V and 5 bases from J, with 14 bases between. Germline values: CDR1 DFQATT, CDR2 SNEGSKA (reference sequence). The CDR3 length is 12 residues. The CDR3 DNA reads TGCAGTGCCTACGCGGTTGGGCACGAGCAGTACTTC. Encoded protein: CSAYAVGHEQYF.

This chain joins TRBV15 and TRBJ1-1, with a weak D call TRBD1 (5 bases). Trimming pared 5 bases from V and 4 bases from J, leaving 11 bases between. The germline gives CDR1 LNHNV, CDR2 YYDKDF (reference sequence). The CDR3 is 13 amino acids. The CDR3 here is CATSLGATTEAFF. The CDR3 DNA sequence: TGTGCCACCAGCCTTGGGGCCACCACTGAAGCTTTCTTT. Looking up the rest from reference TRBV15 and TRBJ1-1 gives the full variable domain: DAMVIQNPRYQVTQFGKPVTLSCSQTLNHNVMYWYQQKSSQAPKLLFHYYDKDFNNEADTPDNFQSRRPNTSFCFLDIRSPGLGDTAMYLCATSLGATTEAFFGQGTRLTVV.

This clonotype was recorded a few times. The chain carries TRBV10-3 and TRBJ2-7; D call uncertain. V was clipped by 8 bases and J by 0 bases, with 20 bases between them. The CDR3 is made up of 16 amino acids. The germline gives CDR1 ENHRY, CDR2 SYGVKD. The CDR3 reads CAIGPHVSSISYEQYF. CDR3 DNA sequence: TGTGCCATCGGACCTCATGTTAGCTCTATCTCCTACGAGCAGTACTTC.

In regard to this clonotype: One end of the junction fails to match germline, which may point to a read error. This chain uses TRBV10-2 with TRBJ2-7; the D gene is possibly TRBD1 (5 bases). The CDR3 has 15 residues. CDR1 is WSHSY and CDR2 is SAAADI in the germline V gene. The CDR3 spells CASSDPGSGSYEQYF. CDR3 nucleotides: TGTGCCAGCAGCGACCCAGGGTCAGGTTCCTACGAGCAGTACTTC.

This clonotype occurred a few times. This chain uses TRBV2 with TRBJ2-7; D is unresolved. CDR3 length: 12 amino acids. V lost 10 bases to trimming and J lost 3 bases, with 13 bases between them. From germline, CDR1 is SNHLY and CDR2 FYNNEI. CDR3 sequence reads: CATNGQNYEQYF. The CDR3 coding sequence is TGTGCCACCAACGGTCAAAACTACGAGCAGTACTTC.

The rearrangement uses TRBV7-2 and TRBJ2-2; 8 bases are shared with TRBD1. The CDR3 totals 15 residues. The germline gives CDR1 SGHTA, CDR2 FQGNSA. V shed 5 bases, J shed 7 bases, and the junction held 9 bases outside the gene matches. CDR3: CASSAKTGAVGELFF. DNA of the CDR3: TGTGCCAGCAGCGCGAAGACAGGGGCGGTCGGGGAGCTGTTTTTT.

The V call is TRBV25-1, the J call TRBJ1-2, with D unresolved. In germline, CDR1 is MGHDK, CDR2 SYGVNS. Trimming removed 4 bases at V and 0 bases at J, with 12 bases between. This CDR3 is 15 amino acids long. The CDR3 region has the DNA TGTGCCAGCAGTGCATCGGGCAGAACTAACTATGGCTACACCTTC. The encoded protein is CASSASGRTNYGYTF.

This clonotype was detected many times. The rearrangement joins TRBV28 to TRBJ1-2; 8 bases match TRBD1. This CDR3 has 13 residues. The ends lost 6 bases at V and 6 bases at J; junction bases unmatched: 6. Germline V CDR1 and CDR2: MDHEN, SYDVKM. CDR3 loop: CASRVDREDGYTF. For the CDR3, the DNA is TGTGCCAGCAGGGTGGACAGGGAGGATGGCTACACCTTC.

This clonotype was seen many times. The chain uses TRBV20-1 and TRBJ1-3, with 7 bases that match TRBD1. This CDR3 contains 15 residues. V was pared by 3 bases and J by 0 bases, with 5 bases of the junction left unmatched. CDR1 is DFQATT and CDR2 is SNEGSKA in the germline V gene (reference sequence). The DNA of the CDR3 is TGCAGTGCTAGGTCAGGGGACAGCTCTGGAAACACCATATATTTT. It is translated as CSARSGDSSGNTIYF.

The chain carries TRBV15 and TRBJ2-6; TRBD2 matches at 7 bases. V was clipped by 3 bases and J by 0 bases; unmatched bases: 5. Per the germline V gene, CDR1 is LNHNV and CDR2 is YYDKDF (reference sequence). This CDR3 is 17 amino acids long. The DNA of the CDR3 is TGTGCCACCAGCAGGAGCGGGACGAACTCTGGGGCCAACGTCCTGACTTTC. Translated: CATSRSGTNSGANVLTF.

The chain combines TRBV10-3 with TRBJ1-1; possibly TRBD1 for D (6 bases). V lost 4 bases and J lost 1, with 10 bases in between. This CDR3 contains 14 residues. Germline V CDR1 and CDR2: ENHRY, SYGVKD. In DNA, the CDR3 is TGTGCCATCAGTGCCAGGGGACCGAACACTGAAGCTTTCTTT. This encodes CAISARGPNTEAFF.